The 30 T cell receptor beta chains in this list originate from one sample, sequenced in a study of blood T cell repertoires in COVID-19. The table came from immunoSEQ multiplex PCR; TCRdb's copy has only in-frame clones and leaves some out. The sample carries 200,000 to 300,000 clones, 75% to 90% recorded once. Sequences were obtained from peripheral blood. The receptor source for this set is a woman in her thirties or forties who had recovered from COVID-19.

The chain has TRBV13 and TRBJ1-2; unclear D gene. Germline V gives CDR1 PRHDT, CDR2 FYEKMQ (reference sequence). CDR3 length equals 12 residues. Trimming pared 5 bases from V and 7 bases from J, leaving 11 bases between. In DNA, the CDR3 is TGTGCCAGCAGCCCAGGAGGTAGTGGCTACACCTTC. As protein: CASSPGGSGYTF. Full variable domain (rest looked up from reference TRBV13 and TRBJ1-2): AAGVIQSPRHLIKEKRETATLKCYPIPRHDTVYWYQQGPGQDPQFLISFYEKMQSDKGSIPDRFSAQQFSDYHSELNMSSLELGDSALYFCASSPGGSGYTFGSGTRLTVV.

The chain has TRBV5-1 and TRBJ2-1; TRBD2 agrees at 14 bases. The CDR3 sequence is 15 residues long. The germline CDR1 and CDR2 sequences are SGHRS and YFSETQ. V trimming: 4 bases; J trimming: 9 bases; junction bases outside the gene matches: 6. CDR3 sequence: CASSPTSGGAFEQFF. DNA for the CDR3: TGCGCCAGCAGCCCGACTAGCGGGGGGGCCTTTGAGCAGTTCTTC.

This clone was picked up one time. The chain is built from TRBV6-5 and TRBJ1-3; D unclear. This CDR3 is 15 amino acids long. Germline CDR1 is MNHEY and CDR2 is SVGAGI. Trimming took off 4 bases at V and 3 bases at J, with 13 bases between the two ends. In DNA form, the CDR3 reads TGTGCCAGCAGTTTGACACCAGGACTTGGAAACACCATATATTTT. Protein product: CASSLTPGLGNTIYF.

V is TRBV21-1 and J is TRBJ2-7; the DNA was not compared with TRBD1, the D call given in the table. TRBV21-1 is tagged as a pseudogene. The CDR3 is 15 residues long. The CDR3 is CASSKEGTGWREQYF. CDR3 DNA: TGTGCCAGCAGCAAAGAGGGGACAGGATGGAGGGAGCAGTACTTC.

The V and J genes are TRBV2 and TRBJ1-5; D gene ambiguous. Trimming took off 7 bases at V and 3 bases at J, with 10 bases between the two ends. Germline assignment: CDR1 SNHLY and CDR2 FYNNEI. The CDR3 is made up of 13 amino acids. CDR3 in amino acids: CASTPGYNQPQHF. CDR3 in DNA: TGTGCCAGCACCCCAGGTTACAATCAGCCCCAGCATTTT.

The gene calls are TRBV2 and TRBJ2-3; no reliable D call. Germline CDR1 is SNHLY and CDR2 is FYNNEI. The V end was cut by 4 bases, the J end by 5 bases, with 7 bases between. This CDR3 is 12 amino acids long. The CDR3 nucleotides read TGTGCCAGCAGTGTTTCTATAGATACGCAGTATTTT. It yields the protein CASSVSIDTQYF.

The V and J genes are TRBV2 and TRBJ2-4, with TRBD1 identical over 12 bases. This CDR3 has 14 amino acids. J lost 9 bases, V lost 8 bases, and 8 bases had no gene match. Germline CDR1 SNHLY, CDR2 FYNNEI. DNA for the CDR3: TGTGCCAGCCCGGGACAGGGGGCGAAGGGCATTCAGTACTTC. Its translation is CASPGQGAKGIQYF.

The chain couples TRBV12-5 to TRBJ1-5, with TRBD1 identical over 9 bases. V shed 1 base and J 0 bases; nucleotides not matched to a gene: 4. The CDR3 is made up of 17 amino acids. Germline-derived CDR1 and CDR2 are LGHNT and FRNRAP. In DNA, the CDR3 is TGTGCTAGTGGTTTGGACAGGGGGCTTTATAGCAATCAGCCCCAGCATTTT. Its translation is CASGLDRGLYSNQPQHF.

This chain's CDR3 is CASSEVKTLAGDTQYF. CDR3 DNA: TGTGCCAGCAGTGAAGTCAAGACCCTCGCAGGTGATACGCAGTATTTT. The chain recombines TRBV2 with TRBJ2-3, with D hard to call. The germline V gene has CDR1 SNHLY and CDR2 FYNNEI. The CDR3 has 16 amino acids. V was trimmed by 1 base and J by 6 bases, leaving 17 bases between them.

This clone was seen only once. The chain combines TRBV3-1 (or the pseudogene TRBV3-2) with TRBJ2-2; TRBD2 matches 7 bases. The trim removed 1 base at V and 4 bases at J, leaving 3 bases unmatched. The CDR3 consists of 15 residues. Germline V CDR1 and CDR2: LGHDT, YNNKEL (reference sequence). This chain's CDR3 is CASSQGGGFTGELFF. CDR3 in DNA: TGTGCCAGCAGCCAAGGGGGAGGGTTCACCGGGGAGCTGTTTTTT.

This chain links TRBV6-6 with TRBJ2-5; D ambiguous. The CDR3 is made up of 14 amino acids. Trimming removed 2 bases at V and 5 bases at J, with 12 bases between. Germline assignment: CDR1 MNHNY and CDR2 SVGAGI (reference sequence). The CDR3 loop is CASSYPKESETQYF. The CDR3 DNA reads as TGTGCCAGCAGTTACCCGAAGGAGTCGGAGACCCAGTACTTC.

The chain is built from TRBV27 and TRBJ2-1; 13 nucleotides match TRBD2. Trimming took 5 bases from V and 8 from J; bases not matched to a gene: 6. CDR1 is MNHEY, CDR2 SMNVEV, per germline (reference sequence). The CDR3 covers 15 residues. The CDR3 here is CASSPRLAGGHEQFF. CDR3 DNA sequence: TGTGCCAGCAGTCCTCGACTAGCGGGGGGCCATGAGCAGTTCTTC.

This chain links TRBV4-1 with TRBJ2-1, with 10 bases that match TRBD2. The CDR3 consists of 19 residues. J was trimmed by 2 bases and V by 2 bases; bases with no gene match: 12. Germline values: CDR1 MGHRA, CDR2 YSYEKL. The CDR3 is CASSQHRVLGTSAYNEQFF. Written as DNA, the CDR3 is TGCGCCAGCAGCCAACACCGGGTTCTCGGGACTAGCGCCTACAATGAGCAGTTCTTC.

As concerns this clone: The sample has other DNA sequences that encode this CDR3 too. This chain uses TRBV2 with TRBJ1-1; 8 nucleotides agree with TRBD1. The ends lost 4 bases at V and 5 bases at J; junction bases unmatched: 0. This CDR3 spans 12 amino acids. The germline V gene encodes CDR1 SNHLY and CDR2 FYNNEI. CDR3 in DNA: TGTGCCAGCAGTGGACAGGGGACTGAAGCTTTCTTT. Translated: CASSGQGTEAFF. The full variable domain, completed using reference TRBV2 and TRBJ1-1, is EPEVTQTPSHQVTQMGQEVILRCVPISNHLYFYWYRQILGQKVEFLVSFYNNEISEKSEIFDDQFSVERPDGSNFTLKIRSTKLEDSAMYFCASSGQGTEAFFGQGTRLTVV.

The CDR3 DNA reads TGCAGCGTTACGACTAGCGGGGGGCAAGAGACCCAGTACTTC. Translating gives CSVTTSGGQETQYF. The V call is TRBV29-1, the J call TRBJ2-5, with 13 bases aligning to TRBD2. This CDR3 contains 14 residues. The ends lost 5 bases at V and 2 bases at J; junction bases unmatched: 2. The germline V gene has CDR1 SQVTM and CDR2 ANQGSEA.

This sequence joins TRBV5-4 and TRBJ2-5; the D is unclear. CDR1 is SGHNT and CDR2 is YYREEE in the germline V gene (reference sequence). CDR3 length: 13 amino acids. V lost 1 base and J 4 bases, leaving 8 bases between the germline ends. CDR3 sequence (DNA): TGTGCCAGCAGCTTGCTCACTACAGAGACCCAGTACTTC. As protein: CASSLLTTETQYF.

The J gene is TRBJ2-7, the V gene TRBV11-2; the D is unclear. CDR1 SGHAT and CDR2 FQNNGV come from the germline V gene. Between the trimmed V and J ends, which lost 4 bases and 0 bases, there was a span of 4 bases. The CDR3 is 12 residues long. DNA of the CDR3: TGTGCCAGCAGCTGGCCCTCCTACGAGCAGTACTTC. It specifies CASSWPSYEQYF. Using reference TRBV11-2 and TRBJ2-7 for the parts outside the CDR3, the full variable domain is EAGVAQSPRYKIIEKRQSVAFWCNPISGHATLYWYQQILGQGPKLLIQFQNNGVVDDSQLPKDRFSAERLKGVDSTLKIQPAKLEDSAVYLCASSWPSYEQYFGPGTRLTVT.

V gene TRBV11-2 combines with J gene TRBJ1-1, with unresolved D. The CDR3 covers 12 residues. The V end lost 5 bases, the J end lost 8 bases, and 12 bases lay between the germline ends. Germline V gene lookup returns CDR1 SGHAT and CDR2 FQNNGV. Here the CDR3 reads CASSDPNGEAFF. The DNA for the CDR3 is TGTGCCAGCAGCGACCCTAACGGGGAAGCTTTCTTT.

A few counts support this clone. The chain recombines TRBV10-3 with TRBJ1-1, with D maybe TRBD1 (5 bases). Trimming took off 4 bases at V and 6 bases at J, with 12 bases between the two ends. CDR3 size: 13 residues. Germline CDR1 and CDR2: ENHRY and SYGVKD. The CDR3 region is CAISGQSEAEAFF. The CDR3 coding sequence is TGTGCCATCAGTGGACAGTCCGAGGCTGAAGCTTTCTTT.

This clone appeared a single time. J is TRBJ2-7 and V is TRBV5-1, with D possibly being TRBD2 (5 bases). The length of the CDR3 is 15 residues. The V and J ends lost 4 bases and 6 bases respectively, with 20 bases between them. Germline V lookup: CDR1 SGHRS, CDR2 YFSETQ. CDR3 nucleotides: TGCGCCAGCAGCCCGGACTCACATCGCCCTACCGAGCAGTACTTC. Amino acid sequence: CASSPDSHRPTEQYF.

This chain joins TRBV29-1 and TRBJ1-1; the D is unclear. Looked up from germline, CDR1 is SQVTM and CDR2 is ANQGSEA. This CDR3 contains 11 residues. Trimming left V 7 bases short and J 6 bases short, with 12 bases between. The CDR3 is CSGAEEAEAFF. Written as DNA, the CDR3 is TGCAGCGGGGCCGAAGAGGCTGAAGCTTTCTTT.

The chain links TRBV3-1 (or the pseudogene TRBV3-2) to TRBJ2-7; D might be TRBD1 (5 bases). The germline V gene has CDR1 LGHDT and CDR2 YNNKEL (reference sequence). CDR3 size: 14 residues. The V gene lost 4 bases and the J gene lost 3 bases, with 13 bases spanning the gap. The CDR3 nucleotides read TGTGCCAGCAGCCTTAGGGGCCGAATCTACGAGCAGTACTTC. Its protein product is CASSLRGRIYEQYF.

The rearrangement uses TRBV6-6 and TRBJ1-5; D remains unclear. Germline V lookup: CDR1 MNHNY, CDR2 SVGAGI (reference sequence). The V and J ends lost 2 bases and 12 bases respectively, with 8 bases between them. The CDR3 contains 11 residues. The CDR3: CASSYMELQHF. The CDR3 DNA reads TGTGCCAGCAGTTACATGGAGCTCCAGCATTTT.

This chain links TRBV5-1 with TRBJ2-7; D might be TRBD2 (6 bases). Germline CDR1 SGHRS, CDR2 YFSETQ. V was clipped by 0 bases and J by 2 bases, with 9 bases between them. The CDR3 covers 14 residues. The CDR3 coding sequence is TGCGCCAGCAGCTTGGGGGTAGCGGCCTACGAGCAGTACTTC. This codes for CASSLGVAAYEQYF.

V usage is TRBV12-5 and J usage is TRBJ2-7; 8 bases map to TRBD1. This CDR3 has 12 amino acids. Per germline, CDR1 LGHNT and CDR2 FRNRAP. The V segment lost 3 bases and the J segment 7 bases; nucleotides outside the gene matches: 2. DNA of the CDR3: TGTGCTAGTGGTTTACAGGGGGTAGAGCAGTACTTC. Protein sequence: CASGLQGVEQYF.

The CDR3 spells CASSPRPTGVDQPQHF. The CDR3 bases are TGTGCCAGCAGCCCTCGACCCACAGGGGTGGATCAGCCCCAGCATTTT. The V and J genes are TRBV6-6 and TRBJ1-5; TRBD1 agrees at 7 bases. With V trimmed by 6 bases and J by 5 bases, 13 bases remained unmatched. Germline V gene data show CDR1 as MNHNY and CDR2 as SVGAGI (reference sequence). The CDR3 runs 16 residues.

J is TRBJ2-1 and V is TRBV25-1, with D possibly being TRBD2 (5 bases). Germline CDR1 is MGHDK and CDR2 is SYGVNS. There are 13 residues in the CDR3. Between the trimmed V and J ends, which lost 9 bases and 5 bases, there was a span of 14 bases. The CDR3 loop is CARLDRENNEQFF. Written as DNA, the CDR3 is TGTGCCAGATTAGACCGGGAAAACAATGAGCAGTTCTTC. The variable domain in full, completed from reference TRBV25-1 and TRBJ2-1, reads EADIYQTPRYLVIGTGKKITLECSQTMGHDKMYWYQQDPGMELHLIHYSYGVNSTEKGDLSSESTVSRIRTEHFPLTLESARPSHTSQYLCARLDRENNEQFFGPGTRLTVL.

This sequence joins TRBV5-1 and TRBJ2-1; perhaps TRBD1 as D (5 bases). The CDR3 has 16 residues. Germline V gene lookup returns CDR1 SGHRS and CDR2 YFSETQ. V lost 0 bases to trimming and J lost 0 bases, with 10 bases between them. The CDR3 protein is CASSLGGSSSYNEQFF. The CDR3 coding sequence is TGCGCCAGCAGCTTGGGGGGCTCGTCCTCCTACAATGAGCAGTTCTTC.

With regard to this clone: Other DNA sequences in this sample translate to the same CDR3. The chain carries TRBV5-6 and TRBJ1-1, with 7 bases that match TRBD1. With V trimmed by 4 bases and J by 1 base, 7 bases remained unmatched. Germline V gene lookup returns CDR1 SGHDT and CDR2 YYEEEE. The CDR3 totals 15 residues. CDR3 bases: TGTGCCAGCAGCCTTCTCGACAGGGAGAACACTGAAGCTTTCTTT. Residues: CASSLLDRENTEAFF.

The chain combines TRBV11-3 with TRBJ2-1, with TRBD1 identical over 10 bases. The V gene end was trimmed by 1 base and the J gene end by 10 bases; junction bases not matched to a gene: 4. The germline V gene has CDR1 SGHNT and CDR2 YENEEA. The CDR3 is 14 amino acids. CDR3 protein: CASSLAPTGGEQFF. The CDR3 region has the DNA TGTGCCAGCAGCTTAGCCCCGACAGGGGGCGAGCAGTTCTTC.